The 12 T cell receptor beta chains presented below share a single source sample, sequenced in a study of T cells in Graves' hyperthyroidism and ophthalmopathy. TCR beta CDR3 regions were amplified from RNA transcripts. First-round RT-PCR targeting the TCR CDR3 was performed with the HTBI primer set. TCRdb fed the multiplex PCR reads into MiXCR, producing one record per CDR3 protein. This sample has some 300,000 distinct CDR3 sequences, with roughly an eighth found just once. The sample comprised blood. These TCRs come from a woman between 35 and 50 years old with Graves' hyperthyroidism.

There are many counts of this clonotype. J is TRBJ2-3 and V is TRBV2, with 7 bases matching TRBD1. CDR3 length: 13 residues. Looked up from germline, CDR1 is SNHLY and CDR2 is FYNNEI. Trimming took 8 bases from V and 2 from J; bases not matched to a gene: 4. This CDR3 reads CASADRDTDTQYF. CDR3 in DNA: TGTGCCAGCGCCGACAGGGACACAGATACGCAGTATTTT.

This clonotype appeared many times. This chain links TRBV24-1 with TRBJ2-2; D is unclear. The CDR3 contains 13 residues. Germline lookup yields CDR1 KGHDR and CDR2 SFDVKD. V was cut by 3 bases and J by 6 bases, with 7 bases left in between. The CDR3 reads CATSDISPGELFF. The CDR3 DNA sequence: TGTGCCACCAGTGATATATCCCCCGGGGAGCTGTTTTTT.

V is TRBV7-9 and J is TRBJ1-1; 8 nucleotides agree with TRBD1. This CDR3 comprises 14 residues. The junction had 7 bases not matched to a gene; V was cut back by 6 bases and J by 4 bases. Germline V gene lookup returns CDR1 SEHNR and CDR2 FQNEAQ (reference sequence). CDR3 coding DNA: TGTGCCAGCAGTCCAGGGGGCGCAACCACTGAAGCTTTCTTT. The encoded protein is CASSPGGATTEAFF.

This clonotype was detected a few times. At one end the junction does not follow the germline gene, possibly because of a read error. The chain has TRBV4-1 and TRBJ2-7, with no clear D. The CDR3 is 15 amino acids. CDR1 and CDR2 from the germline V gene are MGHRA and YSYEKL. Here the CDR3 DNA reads TGCGCCAGCAGCCAAGAAGCGACGACTTCCTACGGGCAGTACTTC. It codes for CASSQEATTSYGQYF.

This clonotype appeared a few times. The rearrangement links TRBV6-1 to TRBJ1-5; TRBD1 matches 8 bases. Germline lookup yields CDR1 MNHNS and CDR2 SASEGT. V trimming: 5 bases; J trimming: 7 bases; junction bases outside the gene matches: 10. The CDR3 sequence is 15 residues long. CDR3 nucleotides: TGTGCCAGCAGTTCAGGACAGGGAAGAGGCCAGCCCCAGCATTTT. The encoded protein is CASSSGQGRGQPQHF.

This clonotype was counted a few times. CDR3 bases: TGTGCCAGCAGTTACTCGATTTCTGGGAATGGAAACACCATATATTTT. Protein sequence: CASSYSISGNGNTIYF. J is TRBJ1-3 and V is TRBV6-6; D ambiguous. The CDR3 totals 16 residues. Germline V gene sequence: CDR1 MNHNY, CDR2 SVGAGI (reference sequence). Deletions cut 0 bases from V and 3 bases from J, with 12 bases between.

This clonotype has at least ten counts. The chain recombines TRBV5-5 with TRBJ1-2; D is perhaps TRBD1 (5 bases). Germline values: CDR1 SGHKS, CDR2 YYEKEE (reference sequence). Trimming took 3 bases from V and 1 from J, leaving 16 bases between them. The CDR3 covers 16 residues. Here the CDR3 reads CASSSPMRGFNYGYTF. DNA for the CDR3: TGTGCCAGCAGCTCCCCCATGAGGGGCTTTAACTATGGCTACACCTTC.

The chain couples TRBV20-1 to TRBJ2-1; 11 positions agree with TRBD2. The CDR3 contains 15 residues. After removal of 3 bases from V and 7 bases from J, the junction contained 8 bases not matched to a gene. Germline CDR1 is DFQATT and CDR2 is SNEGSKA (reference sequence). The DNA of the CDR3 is TGCAGTGCTAGCCCCCCGACTAGCGGGATAAATGAGCAGTTCTTC. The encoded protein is CSASPPTSGINEQFF.

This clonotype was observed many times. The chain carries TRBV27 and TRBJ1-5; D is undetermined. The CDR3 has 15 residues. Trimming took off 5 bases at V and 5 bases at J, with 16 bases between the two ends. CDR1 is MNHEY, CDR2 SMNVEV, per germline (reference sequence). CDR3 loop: CASSRHLIGDQPQHF. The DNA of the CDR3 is TGTGCCAGCAGTCGACATCTGATTGGGGATCAGCCCCAGCATTTT.

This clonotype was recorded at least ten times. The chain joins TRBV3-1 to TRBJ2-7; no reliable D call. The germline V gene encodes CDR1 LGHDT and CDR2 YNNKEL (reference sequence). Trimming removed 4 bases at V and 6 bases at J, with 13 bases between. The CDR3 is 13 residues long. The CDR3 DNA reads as TGTGCCAGCAGCCCCCGAAGGGTAGGCGAGCAGTACTTC. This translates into CASSPRRVGEQYF.

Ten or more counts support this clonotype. In DNA, the CDR3 is TGTGCCAGCAGTTACAAACCCAGGGGGAACGGAGAAGCTTTCTTT. As protein: CASSYKPRGNGEAFF. The chain carries TRBV6-5 and TRBJ1-1; 7 nucleotides line up with TRBD1. The CDR3 totals 15 residues. V lost 2 bases, J lost 8 bases, and 11 bases stayed unmatched. Germline CDR1 reads MNHEY; CDR2 reads SVGAGI.

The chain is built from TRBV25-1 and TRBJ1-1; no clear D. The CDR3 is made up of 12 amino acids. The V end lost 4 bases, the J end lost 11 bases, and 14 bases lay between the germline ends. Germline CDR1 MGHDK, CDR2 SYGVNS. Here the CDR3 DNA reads TGTGCCAGCAGTGCCTCGAGGGTTGGGGCTTTCTTT. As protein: CASSASRVGAFF.